This T cell receptor (beta chain) came from a study of PD-L1 blockade in urothelial cancer. This table comes from immunoSEQ multiplex PCR, and its TCRdb copy is limited to in-frame clones, with some not included. The table has roughly 25,000 clones, approximately 84% seen once. CDR3 length: 13 residues. The V gene's germline CDR1 is SGHKS and CDR2 YYEKEE (reference sequence). V lost 4 bases to trimming and J lost 4 bases, with 9 bases between them. The material was PBMCs, obtained around atezolizumab (anti-PD-L1) treatment. This receptor was identified in a man aged 70-80 years with urothelial cancer. The chain uses TRBV5-5 and TRBJ2-1; D may be TRBD1 (6 bases). CDR3 nucleotides: TGTGCCAGCAGCCTACAGGGTTACAATGAGCAGTTCTTC. Its translation: CASSLQGYNEQFF.